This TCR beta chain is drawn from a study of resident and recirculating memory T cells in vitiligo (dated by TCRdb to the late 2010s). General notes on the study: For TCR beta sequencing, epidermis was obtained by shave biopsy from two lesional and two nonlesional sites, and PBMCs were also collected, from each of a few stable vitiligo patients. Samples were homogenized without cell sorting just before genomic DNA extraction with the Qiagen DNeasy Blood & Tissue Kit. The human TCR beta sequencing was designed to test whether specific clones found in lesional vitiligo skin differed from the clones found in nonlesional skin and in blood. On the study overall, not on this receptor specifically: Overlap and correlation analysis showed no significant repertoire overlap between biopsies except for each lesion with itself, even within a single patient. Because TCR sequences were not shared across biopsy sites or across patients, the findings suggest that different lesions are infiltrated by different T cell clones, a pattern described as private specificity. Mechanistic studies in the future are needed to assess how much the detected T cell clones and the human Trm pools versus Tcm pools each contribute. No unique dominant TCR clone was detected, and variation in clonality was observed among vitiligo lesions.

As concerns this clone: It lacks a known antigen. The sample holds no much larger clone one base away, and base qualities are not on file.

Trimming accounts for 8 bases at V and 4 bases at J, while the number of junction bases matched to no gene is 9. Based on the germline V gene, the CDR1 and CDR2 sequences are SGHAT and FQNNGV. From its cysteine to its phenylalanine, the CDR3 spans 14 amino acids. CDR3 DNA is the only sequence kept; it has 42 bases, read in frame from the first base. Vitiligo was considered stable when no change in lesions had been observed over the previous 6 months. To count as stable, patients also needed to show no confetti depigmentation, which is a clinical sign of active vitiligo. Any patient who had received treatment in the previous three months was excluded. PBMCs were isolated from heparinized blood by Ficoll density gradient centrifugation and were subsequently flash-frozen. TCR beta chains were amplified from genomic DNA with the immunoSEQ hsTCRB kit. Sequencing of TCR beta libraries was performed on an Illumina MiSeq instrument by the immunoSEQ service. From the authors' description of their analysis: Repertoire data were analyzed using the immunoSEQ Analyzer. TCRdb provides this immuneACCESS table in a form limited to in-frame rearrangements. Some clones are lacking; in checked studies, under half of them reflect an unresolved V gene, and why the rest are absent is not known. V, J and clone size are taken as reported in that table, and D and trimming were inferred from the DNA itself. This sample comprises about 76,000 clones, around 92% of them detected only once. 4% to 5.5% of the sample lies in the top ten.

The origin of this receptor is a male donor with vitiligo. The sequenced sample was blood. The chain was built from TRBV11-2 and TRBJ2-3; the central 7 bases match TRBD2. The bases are TGTGCCAGCGCAGCTAGCGGAGTCCCAGATACGCAGTATTTT. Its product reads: CASAASGVPDTQYF.